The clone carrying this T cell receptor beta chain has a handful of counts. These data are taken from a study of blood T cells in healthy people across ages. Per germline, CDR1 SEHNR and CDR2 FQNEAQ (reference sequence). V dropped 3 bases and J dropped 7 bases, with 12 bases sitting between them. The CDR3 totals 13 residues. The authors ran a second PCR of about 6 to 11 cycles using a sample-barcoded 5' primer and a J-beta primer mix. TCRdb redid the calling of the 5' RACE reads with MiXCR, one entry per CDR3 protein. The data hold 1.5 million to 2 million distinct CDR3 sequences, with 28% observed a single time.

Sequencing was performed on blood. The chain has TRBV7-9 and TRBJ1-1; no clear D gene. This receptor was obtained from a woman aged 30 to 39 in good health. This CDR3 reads CASSLPALDEAFF. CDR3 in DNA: TGTGCCAGCAGCTTGCCAGCCTTGGATGAAGCTTTCTTT.